This T cell receptor beta chain was sequenced for a study of regulatory T cells in long-lasting Graves disease. Study-wide context: Prior antithyroid drug treatment in newly diagnosed Graves' patients lasted under 3 months. Broader study findings: Persistent cases favored TRBV28, TRBJ1-2 and TRBJ2-5.

CDR3 regions were amplified by Arm-PCR using iRepertoire HTBI primers to build TCR beta libraries. TCRdb analysed the multiplex PCR reads with MiXCR anew, one entry per CDR3 protein. This table has about 540,000 distinct CDR3 sequences, approximately 13% appearing once. Germline-derived CDR1 and CDR2 are MNHEY and SMNVEV (reference sequence). J was trimmed by 7 bases and V by 2 bases; bases with no gene match: 6. The CDR3 spans 15 residues. This clonotype showed up many times. Its antigen is currently unknown. The time point: newly diagnosed GD, antithyroid drugs for less than 3 months. The TCR library was made from RNA extracted from PBMCs. A further study also used this sample, focusing on T cells in Graves' hyperthyroidism and ophthalmopathy. That work contributes: Lactation, pregnancy, other autoimmune disease or uncontrolled infection excluded patients. A first-round RT-PCR of the TCR CDR3 used the HTBI primer set.

The source of this sequence is a man between 25 and 39 years old with Graves disease. The sequencing here drew on peripheral blood mononuclear cells (PBMCs), taken at new diagnosis, from a patient treated with antithyroid drugs. The rearrangement joins TRBV27 to TRBJ1-5; 9 bases fit TRBD1. The CDR3 loop is CASSLRGQGYQPQHF. The CDR3, as DNA: TGTGCCAGCAGTTTAAGGGGACAGGGATACCAGCCCCAGCATTTT.